The present T cell receptor beta chain was sequenced within a study of blood T cell repertoires in COVID-19. In the study overall: From the United States, Italy and Spain came samples of acute and convalescent COVID-19. PBMCs, B-cell-depleted T cells, or T cells were the source of the cDNA or gDNA that made up the material.

Authors' data handling: Estimated nucleated cell counts came from reference gene primer amplification. TCRdb's copy holds only in-frame clones and misses some; the assay was immunoSEQ multiplex PCR. The DNA was the basis for D and trimming; V, J and clone size are from that table. The top ten clones hold over 4.5% of a sample with tens of thousands of clones, more than 70% of them seen once. The CDR3 runs 15 residues. V shed 3 bases and J shed 1 base, with 12 bases lying between them. CDR1 LNHDA and CDR2 SQIVND come from the germline V gene (reference sequence). This chain joins TRBV19 and TRBJ1-2; D is unclear. The sample taken for sequencing was peripheral blood. The TCR sequence derives from a man in his 60s with active or convalescent COVID-19. CDR3 bases: TGTGCCAGTAGTATGTGGCCAGATGATAACTATGGCTACACCTTC. Translated, it gives CASSMWPDDNYGYTF.